The entry that follows covers one T cell receptor beta chain sequence. This entry is derived from a study of technical replicates of blood from four donors. Libraries were prepared by immunoSEQ multiplex PCR; TCRdb keeps only in-frame clonotypes and omits some of them. The sample yields 65,000 to 85,000 clones, about 93% seen once. The length of the CDR3 is 15 residues. Germline V gene data show CDR1 as SGHTS and CDR2 as YDEGEE. The chain employs TRBV5-8 and TRBJ1-3; 7 nucleotides agree with TRBD1. Matching the DNA end better, TRBJ2-2 makes the J call doubtful. The source is a human donor in good health. The sequenced material came from T cells isolated from PBMCs. CDR3 residues: CASSFRGTTTGELFF. DNA for the CDR3: TGTGCCAGCAGCTTCAGGGGGACAACCACCGGGGAGCTGTTTTTT.